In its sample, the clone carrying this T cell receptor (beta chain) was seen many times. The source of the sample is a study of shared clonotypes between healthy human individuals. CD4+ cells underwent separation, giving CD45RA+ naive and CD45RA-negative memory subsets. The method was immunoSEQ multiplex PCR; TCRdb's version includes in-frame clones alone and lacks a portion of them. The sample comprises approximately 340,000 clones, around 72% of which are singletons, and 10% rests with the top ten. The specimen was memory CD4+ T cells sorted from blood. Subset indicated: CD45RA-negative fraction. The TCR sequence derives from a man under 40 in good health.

The CDR3, as DNA: TGTGCCTGGACACGACAGAACTCCTACGAGCAGTACTTC. Protein product: CAWTRQNSYEQYF. The chain couples TRBV30 to TRBJ2-7; D perhaps matches TRBD1 (5 bases). Per the germline V gene, CDR1 is GTSNPN and CDR2 is SVGIG (reference sequence). This CDR3 has 13 residues. Trimming took 4 bases from V and 0 from J, leaving 10 bases between them.